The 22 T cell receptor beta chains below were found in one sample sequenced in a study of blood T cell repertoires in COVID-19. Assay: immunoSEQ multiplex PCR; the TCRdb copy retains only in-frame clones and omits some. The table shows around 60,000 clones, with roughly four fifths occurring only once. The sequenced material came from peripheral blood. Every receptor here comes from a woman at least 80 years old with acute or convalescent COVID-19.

Here the CDR3 DNA reads TGTGCCATCAGCCGCGAGGAAGACACTGAAGCTTTCTTT. This sequence encodes CAISREEDTEAFF. The gene calls are TRBV2 and TRBJ1-1; no definite D call. Germline-derived CDR1 and CDR2 are SNHLY and FYNNEI. This CDR3 spans 13 amino acids. With 10 bases removed from V and 3 bases from J, the gap between germline ends came to 15 bases.

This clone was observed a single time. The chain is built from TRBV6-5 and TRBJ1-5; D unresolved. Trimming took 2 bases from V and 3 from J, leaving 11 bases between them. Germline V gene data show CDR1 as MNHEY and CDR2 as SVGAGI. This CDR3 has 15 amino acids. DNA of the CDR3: TGTGCCAGCAGTTACCCCCGGTCCCCCAATCAGCCCCAGCATTTT. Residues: CASSYPRSPNQPQHF.

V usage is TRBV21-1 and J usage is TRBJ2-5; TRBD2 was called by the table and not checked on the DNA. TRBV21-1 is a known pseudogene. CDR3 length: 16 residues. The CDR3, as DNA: TGTGCCAGCAGCAAAGGGCGAGCGGGAGGGACGGAGACCCAGTACTTC. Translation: CASSKGRAGGTETQYF.

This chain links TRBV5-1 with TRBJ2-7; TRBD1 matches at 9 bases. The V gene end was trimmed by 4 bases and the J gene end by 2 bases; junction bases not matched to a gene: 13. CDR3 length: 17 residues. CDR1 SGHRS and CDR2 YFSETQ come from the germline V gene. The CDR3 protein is CASSAYRGRLEPYEQYF. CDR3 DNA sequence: TGCGCCAGCAGCGCGTACAGGGGGCGGCTCGAACCCTACGAGCAGTACTTC.

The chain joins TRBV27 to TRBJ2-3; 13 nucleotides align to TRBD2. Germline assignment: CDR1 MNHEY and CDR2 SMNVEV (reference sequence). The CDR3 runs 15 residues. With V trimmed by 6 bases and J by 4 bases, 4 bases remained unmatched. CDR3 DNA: TGTGCCAGCAGATCCACTAGCGGGGGGGCAGATACGCAGTATTTT. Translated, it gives CASRSTSGGADTQYF.

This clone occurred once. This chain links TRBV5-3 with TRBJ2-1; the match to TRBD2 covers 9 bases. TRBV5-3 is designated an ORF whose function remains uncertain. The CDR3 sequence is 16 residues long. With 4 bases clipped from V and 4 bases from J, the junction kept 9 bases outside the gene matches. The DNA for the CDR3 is TGTGCCAGAAGCACCTCGACTAGCGGAGCATACAATGAGCAGTTCTTC. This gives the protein CARSTSTSGAYNEQFF.

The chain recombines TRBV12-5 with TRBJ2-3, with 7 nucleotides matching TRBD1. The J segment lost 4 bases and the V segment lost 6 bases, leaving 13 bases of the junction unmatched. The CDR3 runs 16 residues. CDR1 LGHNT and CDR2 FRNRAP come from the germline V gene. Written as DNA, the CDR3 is TGTGCTAGTGGCCCTGATGGGAGACAGGGCGCAGATACGCAGTATTTT. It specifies CASGPDGRQGADTQYF.

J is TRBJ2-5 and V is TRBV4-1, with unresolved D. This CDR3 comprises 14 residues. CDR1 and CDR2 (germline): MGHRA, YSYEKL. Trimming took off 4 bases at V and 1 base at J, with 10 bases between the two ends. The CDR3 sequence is CASSPSRLQETQYF. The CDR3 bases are TGCGCCAGCAGCCCCTCTAGGCTCCAAGAGACCCAGTACTTC.

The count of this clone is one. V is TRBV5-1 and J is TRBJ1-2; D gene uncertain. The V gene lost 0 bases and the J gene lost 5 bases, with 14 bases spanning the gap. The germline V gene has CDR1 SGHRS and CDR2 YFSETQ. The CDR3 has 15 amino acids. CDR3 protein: CASSLGGPSDYGYTF. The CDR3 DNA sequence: TGCGCCAGCAGCTTGGGAGGGCCCTCAGATTATGGCTACACCTTC. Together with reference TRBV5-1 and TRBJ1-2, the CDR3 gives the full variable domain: KAGVTQTPRYLIKTRGQQVTLSCSPISGHRSVSWYQQTPGQGLQFLFEYFSETQRNKGNFPGRFSGRQFSNSRSEMNVSTLELGDSALYLCASSLGGPSDYGYTFGSGTRLTVV.

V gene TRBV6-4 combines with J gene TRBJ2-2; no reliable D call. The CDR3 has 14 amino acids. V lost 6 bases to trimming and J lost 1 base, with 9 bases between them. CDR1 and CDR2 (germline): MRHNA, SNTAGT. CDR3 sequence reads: CASSLERNTGELFF. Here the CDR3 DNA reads TGTGCCAGCAGCCTAGAGCGGAACACCGGGGAGCTGTTTTTT.

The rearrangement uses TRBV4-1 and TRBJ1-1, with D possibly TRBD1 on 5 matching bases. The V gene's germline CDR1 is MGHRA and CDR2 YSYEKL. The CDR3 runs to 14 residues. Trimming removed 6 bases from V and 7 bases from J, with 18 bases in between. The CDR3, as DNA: TGCGCCAGCAGATCTCTTTGGGGCCCACGTGAAGCTTTCTTT. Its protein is CASRSLWGPREAFF.

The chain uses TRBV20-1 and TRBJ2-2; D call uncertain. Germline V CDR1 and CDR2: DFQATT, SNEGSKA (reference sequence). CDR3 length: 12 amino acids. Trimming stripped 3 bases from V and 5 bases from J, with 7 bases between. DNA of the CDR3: TGCAGTGCTAGTTCAGTAACCGGGGAGCTGTTTTTT. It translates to CSASSVTGELFF.

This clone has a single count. CDR3 DNA: TGTGCCAGCAGTGCAAACGCAGATAACTATGGCTACACCTTC. The encoded protein is CASSANADNYGYTF. The chain uses TRBV6-4 and TRBJ1-2, with D uncertain. There are 14 residues in the CDR3. The germline V gene encodes CDR1 MRHNA and CDR2 SNTAGT. The germline V and J ends were trimmed by 4 bases and 1 base, with 10 bases remaining between them.

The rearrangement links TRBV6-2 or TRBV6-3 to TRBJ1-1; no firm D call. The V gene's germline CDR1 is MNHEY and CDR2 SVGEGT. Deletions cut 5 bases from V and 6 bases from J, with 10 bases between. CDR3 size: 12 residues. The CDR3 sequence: CASSRGVAEAFF. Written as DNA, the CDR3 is TGTGCCAGCAGTAGAGGTGTGGCTGAAGCTTTCTTT.

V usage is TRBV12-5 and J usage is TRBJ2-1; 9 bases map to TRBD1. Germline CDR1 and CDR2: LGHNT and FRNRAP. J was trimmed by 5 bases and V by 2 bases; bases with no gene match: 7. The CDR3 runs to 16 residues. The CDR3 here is CASGLYGTGRHNEQFF. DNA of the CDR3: TGTGCTAGTGGTTTGTACGGGACAGGGAGACACAATGAGCAGTTCTTC.

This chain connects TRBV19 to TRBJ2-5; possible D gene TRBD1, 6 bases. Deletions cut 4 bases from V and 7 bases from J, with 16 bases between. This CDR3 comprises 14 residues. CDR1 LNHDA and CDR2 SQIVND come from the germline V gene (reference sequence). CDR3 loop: CASSTGRTDVTQYF. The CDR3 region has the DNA TGTGCCAGTAGTACCGGCCGGACAGATGTGACCCAGTACTTC.

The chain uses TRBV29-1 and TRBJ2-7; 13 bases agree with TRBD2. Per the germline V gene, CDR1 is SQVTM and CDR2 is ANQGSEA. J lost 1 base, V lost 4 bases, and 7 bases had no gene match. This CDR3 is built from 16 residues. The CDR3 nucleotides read TGCAGCGTTGGTGGGACTAGCGGGATAATATCCTACGAGCAGTACTTC. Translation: CSVGGTSGIISYEQYF.

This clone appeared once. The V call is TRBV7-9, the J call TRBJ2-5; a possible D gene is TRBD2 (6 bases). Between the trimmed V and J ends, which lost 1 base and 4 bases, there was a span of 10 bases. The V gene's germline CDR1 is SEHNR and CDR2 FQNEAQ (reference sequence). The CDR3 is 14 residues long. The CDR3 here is CASSLVLAAETQYF. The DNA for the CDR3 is TGTGCCAGCAGCTTAGTACTAGCTGCAGAGACCCAGTACTTC.

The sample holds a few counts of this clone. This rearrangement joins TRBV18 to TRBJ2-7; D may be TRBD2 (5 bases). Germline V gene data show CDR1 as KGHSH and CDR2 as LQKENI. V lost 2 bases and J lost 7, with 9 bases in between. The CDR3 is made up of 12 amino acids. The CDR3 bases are TGTGCCAGCTCACCAGGACGGGAAGAGCAGTACTTC. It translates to CASSPGREEQYF.

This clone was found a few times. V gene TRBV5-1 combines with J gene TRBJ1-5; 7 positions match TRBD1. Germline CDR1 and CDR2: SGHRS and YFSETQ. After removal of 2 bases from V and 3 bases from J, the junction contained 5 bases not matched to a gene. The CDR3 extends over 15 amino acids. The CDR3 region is CASSLGTAYNQPQHF. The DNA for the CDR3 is TGCGCCAGCAGCTTAGGGACAGCCTACAATCAGCCCCAGCATTTT.

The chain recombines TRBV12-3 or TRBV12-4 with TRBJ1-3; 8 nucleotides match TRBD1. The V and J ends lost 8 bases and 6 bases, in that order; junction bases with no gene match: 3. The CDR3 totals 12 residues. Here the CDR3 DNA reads TGTGCCAGCGGGACAGGCGCAAACACCATATATTTT. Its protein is CASGTGANTIYF.

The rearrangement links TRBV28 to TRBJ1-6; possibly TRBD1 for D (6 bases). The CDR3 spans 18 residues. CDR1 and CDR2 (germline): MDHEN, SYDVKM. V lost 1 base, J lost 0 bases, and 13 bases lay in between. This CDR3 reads CASSLSRGGSSYNSPLHF. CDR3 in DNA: TGTGCCAGCAGTTTATCACGGGGGGGCAGCTCCTATAATTCACCCCTCCACTTT.